The entry below gives a single T cell receptor beta chain sequence along with its context. TCRdb re-called the 5' RACE reads with MiXCR, one entry per CDR3 protein. The table records about 470,000 distinct CDR3 sequences, 24% of them present only once. The sample originates from a study of identical twins. The sample also formed part of further work on T cells expressing NK-cell markers.

The TCR comes from a woman younger than 30 in good health. The sample was CD4+ T cells sorted from blood.

CDR3: CASRRNEGTEAFF. The CDR3 nucleotides read TGTGCCAGCCGAAGGAATGAAGGCACTGAAGCTTTCTTT. The chain combines TRBV3-1 with TRBJ1-1, with no clear D. CDR1 is LGHDT and CDR2 is YNNKEL in the germline V gene (reference sequence). The germline V and J ends were trimmed by 8 bases and 4 bases, with 14 bases remaining between them. The CDR3 has 13 amino acids.